This is a list of T cell receptor beta chains from one sample in a study of cytomegalovirus exposure and HLA in healthy donors. TCRdb's copy holds only in-frame clones and misses some; the assay was immunoSEQ multiplex PCR. Of roughly 280,000 clones in the sample, approximately 83% were seen once. The sequencing sample was made of PBMCs. Receptor source: a woman aged 18-30 years in good health and CMV-seronegative. CDR3s include the opening cysteine and the closing phenylalanine or tryptophan. A D gene is named only where the DNA matches it firmly. Rows give clone size only sometimes, using once, few, many, or a class for an expanded clone.

NA	NA	TRBV30	TRBJ1-3	CALGRERSSSGNTIYF	TGTGCCTTGGGAAGGGAGAGGTCGAGCTCTGGAAACACCATATATTTT
NA	NA	TRBV4-1	TRBJ1-1	CASSPKVMNRALMNTEAFF	TGCGCCAGCAGCCCCAAGGTCATGAACAGGGCACTAATGAACACTGAAGCTTTCTTT
once	TRBD1	TRBV5-6	TRBJ2-3	CASSFLDRGGTDTQYF	TGTGCCAGCAGCTTCCTGGACAGGGGGGGAACAGATACGCAGTATTTT
NA	TRBD1	TRBV7-2	TRBJ2-3	CASSLRDRWDTQYF	TGTGCCAGCAGCTTACGGGACAGGTGGGATACGCAGTATTTT
NA	TRBD1	TRBV29-1	TRBJ1-1	CSGQQGEAFF	TGCAGCGGACAACAGGGGGAAGCTTTCTTT
NA	NA	TRBV13	TRBJ1-1	CASSLEAGRDTEAFF	TGTGCCAGCAGCTTAGAGGCAGGGAGGGACACTGAAGCTTTCTTT
NA	TRBD2	TRBV5-1	TRBJ2-5	CASSLGLAGAGETQYF	TGCGCCAGCAGCCTCGGACTAGCGGGAGCGGGAGAGACCCAGTACTTC
NA	NA	TRBV9	TRBJ2-7	CASSVSWRDRPYEQYF	TGTGCCAGCAGCGTAAGCTGGAGGGACAGACCCTACGAGCAGTACTTC
few	TRBD1	TRBV10-3	TRBJ1-1	CAISDRGRAFF	TGTGCCATCAGTGACAGGGGGCGAGCTTTCTTT
few	TRBD1	TRBV7-7	TRBJ2-5	CASSLMTGARGETQYF	TGTGCTAGCAGCTTAATGACAGGGGCCCGGGGAGAGACCCAGTACTTC
NA	TRBD1	TRBV18	TRBJ1-4	CASSRTGEATNEKLFF	TGTGCCAGCTCACGAACAGGGGAAGCAACTAATGAAAAACTGTTTTTT
few	TRBD2	TRBV10-1	TRBJ2-7	CASSITSGGRYEQYF	TGCGCCAGCAGCATCACTAGCGGGGGTCGCTACGAGCAGTACTTC
NA	TRBD1	TRBV11-2	TRBJ1-1	CASSLGFGQGSTEAFF	TGTGCCAGCAGCTTGGGTTTTGGACAGGGAAGTACTGAAGCTTTCTTT
NA	NA	TRBV27	TRBJ1-4	CASSSLGGRRESEKLFF	TGTGCCAGCAGTTCCCTCGGCGGGAGGCGGGAATCCGAAAAACTGTTTTTT
NA	NA	TRBV6-6	TRBJ1-2	CASSYSYRDYGYTF	TGTGCCAGCAGTTACTCGTACAGGGACTATGGCTACACCTTC
NA	TRBD2	TRBV28	TRBJ2-1	CASSMGLAVESYNEQFF	TGTGCCAGCAGTATGGGACTAGCGGTAGAGTCCTACAATGAGCAGTTCTTC
NA	NA	TRBV7-2	TRBJ1-5	CASSLGGSQPQHF	TGTGCCAGCAGCTTGGGGGGGTCCCAGCCCCAGCATTTT
once	TRBD1	TRBV4-3	TRBJ1-4	CASSQDRGQANEKLFF	TGCGCCAGCAGCCAAGATCGGGGACAGGCTAATGAAAAACTGTTTTTT
NA	NA	TRBV11-1	TRBJ2-7	CASSPGLTGTYEQYF	TGTGCCAGCAGCCCGGGTCTCACCGGTACCTACGAGCAGTACTTC
NA	TRBD2	TRBV5-8	TRBJ2-5	CASSLERGGETQYF	TGTGCCAGCAGCTTGGAGCGGGGAGGAGAGACCCAGTACTTC
once	NA	TRBV5-1	TRBJ1-6	CASKFEGVGNSPLHF	TGCGCCAGCAAGTTTGAGGGGGTAGGAAATTCACCCCTCCACTTT
NA	NA	TRBV19	TRBJ2-7	CASSPGIPYEQYF	TGTGCCAGTAGTCCCGGGATCCCCTACGAGCAGTACTTC
NA	NA	TRBV5-1	TRBJ1-2	CASSLRQGSGYTF	TGCGCCAGCAGCTTGAGGCAGGGGTCTGGCTACACCTTC
once	NA	TRBV13	TRBJ2-7	CASSSPTRPPYEQYF	TGTGCCAGCAGCTCCCCGACTAGACCCCCCTACGAGCAGTACTTC
once	NA	TRBV6-6	TRBJ1-6	CASSGLGSSYNSPLHF	TGTGCCAGCAGTGGACTTGGGAGCTCCTATAATTCACCCCTCCACTTT
NA	NA	TRBV6-6	TRBJ1-5	CASTGASNQPQHF	TGTGCCAGCACAGGGGCTAGCAATCAGCCCCAGCATTTT
NA	NA	TRBV6-5	TRBJ2-5	CASSYGPQETQYF	TGTGCCAGCAGTTACGGGCCCCAAGAGACCCAGTACTTC
NA	NA	TRBV6-5	TRBJ1-1	CASSLLGEAFF	TGTGCCAGCAGTCTGCTAGGTGAAGCTTTCTTT
NA	TRBD2	TRBV7-9	TRBJ2-1	CASSIRPGGPPYNEQFF	TGTGCCAGCAGCATACGGCCGGGAGGGCCCCCCTACAATGAGCAGTTCTTC
NA	TRBD1	TRBV5-6	TRBJ1-5	CASSFYPGQILLGNQPQHF	TGTGCCAGCAGTTTTTACCCGGGACAGATCCTCTTGGGCAATCAGCCCCAGCATTTT
NA	NA	TRBV6-5	TRBJ1-1	CASNYRMNTEAFF	TGTGCCAGCAACTATCGGATGAACACTGAAGCTTTCTTT
few	TRBD2	TRBV4-1	TRBJ2-7	CASSQTSADTYEQYF	TGCGCCAGCAGCCAGACTAGCGCCGATACCTACGAGCAGTACTTC
NA	TRBD2	TRBV4-2	TRBJ2-2	CASSQGPLMLAGVLATGELFF	TGTGCCAGCAGCCAAGGTCCCTTAATGTTAGCGGGAGTCTTGGCTACCGGGGAGCTGTTTTTT
NA	NA	TRBV7-9	TRBJ1-5	CASSSFSGNSNQPQHF	TGTGCCAGCAGCTCATTTTCCGGGAACAGCAATCAGCCCCAGCATTTT
NA	TRBD2	TRBV5-6	TRBJ2-3	CASSLMLAASTDTQYF	TGTGCCAGCAGCTTGATGCTAGCGGCTAGCACAGATACGCAGTATTTT
NA	TRBD1	TRBV30	TRBJ2-7	CAWNRGLYEQYF	TGTGCCTGGAACAGGGGATTGTACGAGCAGTACTTC
NA	TRBD1	TRBV18	TRBJ1-5	CASSPPPGQGEQPQHF	TGTGCCAGCTCACCACCGCCGGGACAGGGTGAACAGCCCCAGCATTTT
NA	NA	TRBV29-1	TRBJ2-3	CSAALSRFADTQYF	TGCAGCGCTGCCCTTTCTAGATTTGCAGATACGCAGTATTTT
NA	NA	TRBV28	TRBJ2-7	CASSSTGSRYEQYF	TGTGCCAGCAGCTCGACGGGTTCTCGCTACGAGCAGTACTTC
NA	TRBD1	TRBV27	TRBJ1-1	CASGRGPKLNTEAFF	TGTGCCTCCGGCAGGGGGCCCAAGCTGAACACTGAAGCTTTCTTT
NA	NA	TRBV2	TRBJ2-1	CASSEQVNNEQFF	TGTGCCAGCAGTGAACAGGTTAACAATGAGCAGTTCTTC
NA	TRBD1	TRBV10-1	TRBJ2-7	CASSESPGDRSYEQYF	TGCGCCAGCAGTGAGTCACCCGGGGACAGATCCTACGAGCAGTACTTC
NA	NA	TRBV7-8	TRBJ1-1	CASTHSWRGQNTEAFF	TGTGCCAGCACCCACTCGTGGCGGGGGCAGAACACTGAAGCTTTCTTT
NA	TRBD1	TRBV5-1	TRBJ1-2	CASSSNRGDGYTF	TGCGCCAGCAGCTCAAACAGGGGTGATGGCTACACCTTC
NA	NA	TRBV29-1	TRBJ1-5	CSVEDGTGQPQHF	TGCAGCGTTGAAGACGGTACAGGCCAGCCCCAGCATTTT
NA	NA	TRBV7-2	TRBJ1-1	CASSLAGGNTEAFF	TGTGCCAGCAGCTTAGCCGGGGGGAACACTGAAGCTTTCTTT
NA	NA	TRBV29-1	TRBJ2-7	CSVVTGGREQYF	TGCAGCGTAGTCACCGGCGGTCGGGAGCAGTACTTC
NA	NA	TRBV6-1	TRBJ1-2	CASSEAQRQYQRYGYTF	TGTGCCAGCAGTGAAGCTCAGAGACAGTACCAGAGGTATGGCTACACCTTC